The 24 T cell receptor beta chains listed next were all sequenced from one sample in a study of blood T cell repertoires in COVID-19 (dated by TCRdb to the early 2020s). The library relied on the immunoSEQ multiplex PCR assay. As stored in TCRdb, this immuneACCESS dataset retains in-frame rearrangements with V and J assigned. A fraction of the clones does not appear; measured against another copy, unresolved V genes explain less than half of the discrepancy, and the remainder lacks a known reason. The sample includes around 84,000 clones, with over 65% observed a single time. The ten largest clonotypes hold more than 5% of the sample. Material for sequencing was peripheral blood. The receptors come from a man aged 45-65 years with active or convalescent COVID-19.

The V and J genes are TRBV3-1 (or the pseudogene TRBV3-2) and TRBJ2-5; D ambiguous. V lost 2 bases and J lost 4, with 5 bases in between. The CDR3 sequence is 12 residues long. Germline V gene data show CDR1 as LGHDT and CDR2 as YNNKEL (reference sequence). The CDR3 spells CASSQIRETQYF. The DNA for the CDR3 is TGTGCCAGCAGCCAAATCCGAGAGACCCAGTACTTC.

V usage is TRBV11-2 and J usage is TRBJ2-5, with D maybe TRBD2 (6 bases). The length of the CDR3 is 16 residues. Trimming took 4 bases from V and 5 from J, leaving 20 bases between them. Per germline, CDR1 SGHAT and CDR2 FQNNGV. CDR3 protein: CASSSTGTRWGETQYF. For the CDR3, the DNA is TGTGCCAGCAGCTCCACCGGGACTCGCTGGGGGGAGACCCAGTACTTC. The whole variable domain, filled in from reference TRBV11-2 and TRBJ2-5, reads EAGVAQSPRYKIIEKRQSVAFWCNPISGHATLYWYQQILGQGPKLLIQFQNNGVVDDSQLPKDRFSAERLKGVDSTLKIQPAKLEDSAVYLCASSSTGTRWGETQYFGPGTRLLVL.

The chain carries TRBV3-1 (or the pseudogene TRBV3-2) and TRBJ1-2, with 7 bases lining up with TRBD1. V dropped 2 bases and J dropped 6; count of bases not matched to a gene: 12. Germline CDR1 reads LGHDT; CDR2 reads YNNKEL (reference sequence). This CDR3 has 16 residues. The CDR3 bases are TGTGCCAGCAGCCAACTTATGACAGGGTCGAACAATGGCTACACCTTC. Encoded protein: CASSQLMTGSNNGYTF.

On this clone: Different DNA sequences within this sample yield the same CDR3. The chain is built from TRBV6-5 and TRBJ2-7; 7 bases align to TRBD2. This CDR3 is 14 amino acids long. V shed 3 bases, J shed 2 bases, and the junction held 4 bases outside the gene matches. In germline, CDR1 is MNHEY, CDR2 SVGAGI. The CDR3 region has the DNA TGTGCCAGCAGTTATGGCGGGGGAGCCTACGAGCAGTACTTC. Its translation: CASSYGGGAYEQYF.

V is TRBV11-2 and J is TRBJ1-4; TRBD1 is a possible D gene (5 bases). V lost 6 bases and J 7 bases, leaving 15 bases between the germline ends. The CDR3 has 14 residues. Germline-derived CDR1 and CDR2 are SGHAT and FQNNGV. CDR3 sequence (DNA): TGTGCCAGCAGTTCACAGGTATCAAGTGAAAAACTGTTTTTT. Translation gives CASSSQVSSEKLFF.

The chain joins TRBV28 to TRBJ1-1; 7 nucleotides line up with TRBD1. Germline CDR1 MDHEN, CDR2 SYDVKM. Germline trimming cut 3 bases from V and 4 bases from J; bases unmatched to any gene: 2. The CDR3 is made up of 13 amino acids. The CDR3 region is CASSLPGGTEAFF. The CDR3 DNA reads as TGTGCCAGCAGTTTGCCAGGGGGCACTGAAGCTTTCTTT.

The chain uses TRBV7-3 and TRBJ2-5; no reliable D call. CDR3 length: 12 residues. Germline V gene lookup returns CDR1 SGHTA and CDR2 FQGTGA. V dropped 5 bases and J dropped 5 bases, with 9 bases sitting between them. CDR3 region: CASSPDGETQYF. The CDR3 DNA is TGTGCCAGCAGCCCAGACGGGGAGACCCAGTACTTC.

On this clone itself: The same CDR3 arises from other DNA sequences in this sample as well. This chain connects TRBV2 to TRBJ1-3; TRBD1 might be the D (6 bases). V lost 6 bases and J lost 4, with 10 bases in between. The CDR3 contains 13 residues. Germline V lookup: CDR1 SNHLY, CDR2 FYNNEI. The CDR3 is CASRGQGGNTIYF. Here the CDR3 DNA reads TGTGCCAGCAGGGGACAAGGCGGAAACACCATATATTTT.

The chain carries TRBV3-1 (or the pseudogene TRBV3-2) and TRBJ1-5; no reliable D call. The CDR3 consists of 16 residues. CDR1 and CDR2 from the germline V gene are LGHDT and YNNKEL (reference sequence). Trimming pared 0 bases from V and 2 bases from J, leaving 11 bases between. For the CDR3, the DNA is TGTGCCAGCAGCCAAGAGGTCTCGGTGGGCAATCAGCCCCAGCATTTT. It codes for CASSQEVSVGNQPQHF.

V gene TRBV20-1 combines with J gene TRBJ2-5; the match to TRBD2 covers 7 bases. Germline V lookup: CDR1 DFQATT, CDR2 SNEGSKA (reference sequence). V shed 3 bases, J shed 5 bases, and the junction held 0 bases outside the gene matches. CDR3 length: 11 residues. The DNA for the CDR3 is TGCAGTGCTAGTAGCGGGGAGACCCAGTACTTC. As protein: CSASSGETQYF.

The J gene is TRBJ2-6, the V gene TRBV6-5; D perhaps matches TRBD2 (5 bases). This CDR3 is built from 14 residues. Germline loops: CDR1 MNHEY, CDR2 SVGAGI. V was pared by 6 bases and J by 2 bases, with 8 bases between. The CDR3 DNA reads TGTGCCAGCAGGACTACCCCTGGGGCCAACGTCCTGACTTTC. Its translation is CASRTTPGANVLTF.

CDR3 sequence (DNA): TGCGCCAGCAGCCAAGGGCGGGGCAGATCAACTAATGAAAAACTGTTTTTT. This translates into CASSQGRGRSTNEKLFF. The genes are TRBV4-3 and TRBJ1-4, with a weak D call TRBD1 (5 bases). V lost 1 base and J 0 bases, leaving 12 bases between the germline ends. The V gene's germline CDR1 is LGHNA and CDR2 YSLEER. This CDR3 has 17 amino acids.

The J gene is TRBJ1-1, the V gene TRBV6-4; D gene ambiguous. The CDR3 sequence is 13 residues long. From germline, CDR1 is MRHNA and CDR2 SNTAGT. Trimming shortened V by 5 bases and J by 3 bases, and 10 bases separated the two germline ends. In DNA form, the CDR3 reads TGTGCCAGCAGTATGACACTAGACACTGAAGCTTTCTTT. This sequence encodes CASSMTLDTEAFF.

CDR3 in DNA: TGTGCCAGTAGTCCAAAGGGACAGGCCCAAGAGACCCAGTACTTC. Protein product: CASSPKGQAQETQYF. The J gene is TRBJ2-5, the V gene TRBV19; 8 bases line up with TRBD1. Germline V gene lookup returns CDR1 LNHDA and CDR2 SQIVND (reference sequence). The CDR3 totals 15 residues. With 5 bases clipped from V and 1 base from J, the junction kept 6 bases outside the gene matches.

This chain links TRBV6-4 with TRBJ2-2, with 7 bases aligning to TRBD2. The CDR3 loop spans 15 amino acids. The J segment lost 6 bases and the V segment lost 5 bases, leaving 9 bases of the junction unmatched. Germline lookup yields CDR1 MRHNA and CDR2 SNTAGT. CDR3 bases: TGTGCCAGCAGTATTGAAGCGGGGCTCCCCGGGGAGCTGTTTTTT. Its translation: CASSIEAGLPGELFF.

This chain connects TRBV6-1 to TRBJ1-2; D is possibly TRBD1 (6 bases). Germline CDR1 MNHNS, CDR2 SASEGT. The CDR3 extends over 16 amino acids. Trimming took off 2 bases at V and 4 bases at J, with 17 bases between the two ends. As DNA, the CDR3 is TGTGCCAGCAGTGAAATGGCAGGGGAAGCCCTCTATGGCTACACCTTC. Protein product: CASSEMAGEALYGYTF.

This chain connects TRBV11-2 to TRBJ1-2, with D maybe TRBD1 (5 bases). Germline lookup yields CDR1 SGHAT and CDR2 FQNNGV. The CDR3 is made up of 15 amino acids. Trimming took 1 base from V and 2 from J, leaving 11 bases between them. CDR3 region: CASSLAPGWNYGYTF. CDR3 DNA sequence: TGTGCCAGCAGCTTAGCCCCAGGGTGGAACTATGGCTACACCTTC. The whole variable domain, remainder taken from reference TRBV11-2 and TRBJ1-2, is EAGVAQSPRYKIIEKRQSVAFWCNPISGHATLYWYQQILGQGPKLLIQFQNNGVVDDSQLPKDRFSAERLKGVDSTLKIQPAKLEDSAVYLCASSLAPGWNYGYTFGSGTRLTVV.

The CDR3 sequence is CASSLNQGGRYTF. The CDR3 DNA is TGTGCCAGCAGCTTAAATCAGGGAGGTCGCTACACCTTC. The rearrangement uses TRBV7-3 and TRBJ1-2, with D maybe TRBD1 (5 bases). The CDR3 extends over 13 amino acids. The V gene lost 1 base and the J gene lost 9 bases, with 12 bases spanning the gap. Per germline, CDR1 SGHTA and CDR2 FQGTGA.

In DNA, the CDR3 is TGTGCCAGCAGCTGGACAGGGGTTCCCTACGAGCAGTACTTC. Its translation is CASSWTGVPYEQYF. V usage is TRBV5-6 and J usage is TRBJ2-7, with 9 bases that match TRBD1. The CDR3 has 14 amino acids. Germline V gene lookup returns CDR1 SGHDT and CDR2 YYEEEE. Germline trimming cut 3 bases from V and 2 bases from J; bases unmatched to any gene: 3.

This clone was seen only once. V and J are TRBV7-9 and TRBJ2-5; 7 bases agree with TRBD2. V shed 3 bases and J 1 base; nucleotides not matched to a gene: 5. The germline V gene encodes CDR1 SEHNR and CDR2 FQNEAQ (reference sequence). The CDR3 contains 15 residues. The CDR3 is CASSLTGTIQETQYF. CDR3 coding DNA: TGTGCCAGCAGCTTGACCGGGACTATCCAAGAGACCCAGTACTTC.

This chain's CDR3 is CASSQDTATGNTEAFF. The CDR3 coding sequence is TGTGCCAGCAGCCAAGATACTGCGACAGGTAACACTGAAGCTTTCTTT. The V call is TRBV3-1 (or the pseudogene TRBV3-2), the J call TRBJ1-1; tentative D call: TRBD1 (6 bases). The CDR3 loop spans 16 amino acids. Trimming removed 0 bases at V and 2 bases at J, with 13 bases between. Germline loops: CDR1 LGHDT, CDR2 YNNKEL (reference sequence).

V usage is TRBV4-2 and J usage is TRBJ2-5; 9 nucleotides line up with TRBD2. CDR3 length: 16 amino acids. Trimming removed 4 bases from V and 2 bases from J; junction bases left unmatched: 8. CDR1 LGHNA and CDR2 YNFKEQ come from the germline V gene. The CDR3 nucleotides read TGTGCCAGCAGCCCCCTCTTGCGGGGGGGACAAGAGACCCAGTACTTC. Translated, it gives CASSPLLRGGQETQYF.

The gene calls are TRBV10-3 and TRBJ1-4, with D tentatively TRBD1 (5 bases). This CDR3 is 14 amino acids long. Trimming pared 3 bases from V and 8 bases from J, leaving 13 bases between. Germline V gene sequence: CDR1 ENHRY, CDR2 SYGVKD. CDR3: CAISDERRDEKLFF. DNA of the CDR3: TGTGCCATCAGTGACGAGAGGAGGGACGAAAAACTGTTTTTT.

V usage is TRBV19 and J usage is TRBJ1-5; possible D gene TRBD1, 6 bases. Trimming took 7 bases from V and 0 from J, leaving 16 bases between them. Germline assignment: CDR1 LNHDA and CDR2 SQIVND (reference sequence). The CDR3 extends over 16 amino acids. The CDR3 reads CASTYGGGGSNQPQHF. CDR3 nucleotides: TGTGCCAGTACCTATGGAGGGGGGGGTAGCAATCAGCCCCAGCATTTT.